This T cell receptor beta chain was captured by sequencing in a study of T-cell reconstitution after alpha-beta-depleted transplantation in children. General study points: Recipient T cells and thymic progenitors that survived were the source of the high TCRbeta diversity seen at day 60 in some patients.

Unique molecular identifiers were incorporated during preparation of the TCRbeta library. TCRdb re-derived calls from the PCR reads in MiXCR, one entry per CDR3 protein. The table has around 580,000 distinct CDR3 sequences, 27% seen once. This clonotype was seen a few times. Its antigen is undetermined. Germline loops: CDR1 SNHLY, CDR2 FYNNEI. V was trimmed by 5 bases and J by 5 bases, leaving 15 bases between them. There are 14 residues in the CDR3. This sequence was found in a boy in the first two years of life with Wiskott-Aldrich syndrome, due to receive a stem cell transplant. The sequencing used PBMCs, collected before TCRalphabeta/CD19-depleted stem cell transplant. The gene calls are TRBV2 and TRBJ2-5; D is possibly TRBD1 (6 bases). The CDR3 spells CASSPSGDGETQYF. The CDR3 region has the DNA TGTGCCAGCAGTCCGTCAGGGGACGGGGAGACCCAGTACTTC.